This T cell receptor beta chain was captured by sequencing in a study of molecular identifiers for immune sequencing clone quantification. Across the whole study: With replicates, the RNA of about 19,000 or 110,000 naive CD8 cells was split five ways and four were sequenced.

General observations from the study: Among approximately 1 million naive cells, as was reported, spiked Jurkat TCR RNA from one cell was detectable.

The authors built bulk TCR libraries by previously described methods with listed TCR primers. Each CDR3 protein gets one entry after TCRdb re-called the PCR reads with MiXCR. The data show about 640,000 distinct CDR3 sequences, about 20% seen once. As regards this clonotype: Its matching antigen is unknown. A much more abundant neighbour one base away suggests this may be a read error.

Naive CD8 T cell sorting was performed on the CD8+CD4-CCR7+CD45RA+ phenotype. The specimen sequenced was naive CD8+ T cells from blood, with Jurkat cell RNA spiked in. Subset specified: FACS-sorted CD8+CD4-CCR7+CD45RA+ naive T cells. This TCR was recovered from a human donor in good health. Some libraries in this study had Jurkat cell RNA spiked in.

CDR3 coding DNA: TGCAGTGCTAGAGATCTTGGGGAGGTAAAAGATACGCAGCATTTT. This sequence encodes CSARDLGEVKDTQHF. The chain employs TRBV20-1 and TRBJ2-3, with D uncertain. The J call could be wrong; TRBJ1-5 is a better fit for the DNA end. Germline V CDR1 and CDR2: DFQATT, SNEGSKA (reference sequence). This CDR3 contains 15 residues.